These 18 T cell receptor beta chains were all obtained from the same sample, sequenced in a study of blood T cell repertoires in COVID-19. Clones were read by immunoSEQ multiplex PCR, and TCRdb kept only the in-frame ones, dropping some. This table holds tens of thousands of clones, 70% to 90% found once. Source material: peripheral blood. Receptors originate from a man in his forties or fifties with active COVID-19.

The chain has TRBV19 and TRBJ2-5; D is perhaps TRBD1 (5 bases). Trimming shortened V by 4 bases and J by 5 bases, and 11 bases separated the two germline ends. The CDR3 spans 13 residues. CDR1 LNHDA and CDR2 SQIVND come from the germline V gene (reference sequence). CDR3 nucleotide sequence: TGTGCCAGTAGTAAACAGGATGTGGAGACCCAGTACTTC. Protein product: CASSKQDVETQYF.

The rearrangement links TRBV3-1 (or the pseudogene TRBV3-2) to TRBJ2-7; D perhaps matches TRBD2 (6 bases). Trimming shortened V by 3 bases and J by 6 bases, and 15 bases separated the two germline ends. The CDR3 is made up of 14 amino acids. Germline V gene data show CDR1 as LGHDT and CDR2 as YNNKEL (reference sequence). The CDR3 bases are TGTGCCAGCAGCCATTCCTTGGGGGGTCCCGAGCAGTACTTC. Its translation: CASSHSLGGPEQYF.

The CDR3 reads CASSQVVAGGLGNEQFF. CDR3 in DNA: TGTGCCAGCAGCCAAGTGGTCGCGGGAGGTCTTGGAAATGAGCAGTTCTTC. The chain combines TRBV3-1 (or the pseudogene TRBV3-2) with TRBJ2-1, with 8 bases identical to TRBD2. There are 17 residues in the CDR3. Germline CDR1 LGHDT, CDR2 YNNKEL (reference sequence). The V segment lost 1 base and the J segment 7 bases; nucleotides outside the gene matches: 12.

This chain connects TRBV18 to TRBJ2-1; TRBD2 agrees at 8 bases. Germline CDR1 and CDR2: KGHSH and LQKENI. Trimming cost V 3 bases and J 8 bases; bases outside gene matches: 6. The CDR3 is made up of 14 amino acids. The CDR3 is CASSPSAGGDEQFF. DNA for the CDR3: TGTGCCAGCTCACCTTCGGCGGGAGGCGATGAGCAGTTCTTC.

The gene calls are TRBV10-3 and TRBJ2-5, with D uncertain. Trimming removed 10 bases from V and 3 bases from J, with 15 bases in between. The CDR3 sequence is 13 residues long. Germline CDR1 reads ENHRY; CDR2 reads SYGVKD. CDR3 nucleotides: TGTGCCACCTCCGGTGTACCTAAAGAGACCCAGTACTTC. Its protein product is CATSGVPKETQYF.

V usage is TRBV5-1 and J usage is TRBJ2-2, with a tentative D call TRBD2 (6 bases). V was pared by 4 bases and J by 4 bases, with 17 bases between. Germline values: CDR1 SGHRS, CDR2 YFSETQ. This CDR3 is 16 amino acids long. The CDR3 DNA reads as TGCGCCAGCAGCCAGGTGTACGGGGGACCCACCGGGGAGCTGTTTTTT. It is translated as CASSQVYGGPTGELFF.

V is TRBV5-4 and J is TRBJ2-3; 8 nucleotides align to TRBD2. The germline V gene encodes CDR1 SGHNT and CDR2 YYREEE (reference sequence). The CDR3 length is 16 residues. Trimming removed 2 bases from V and 6 bases from J; junction bases left unmatched: 11. This CDR3 reads CASSFRGERERDTQYF. The CDR3 nucleotides read TGTGCCAGCAGCTTTAGGGGAGAGCGGGAGAGGGATACGCAGTATTTT.

The rearrangement joins TRBV18 to TRBJ2-5; D gene unclear. The CDR3 has 14 amino acids. Trimming stripped 4 bases from V and 1 base from J, with 10 bases between. In germline, CDR1 is KGHSH, CDR2 LQKENI. CDR3 residues: CASSLSRSQETQYF. For the CDR3, the DNA is TGTGCCAGCTCACTTTCGCGATCCCAAGAGACCCAGTACTTC.

The rearrangement uses TRBV28 and TRBJ1-2; 11 bases align to TRBD1. The ends lost 2 bases at V and 9 bases at J; junction bases unmatched: 5. The CDR3 extends over 14 amino acids. Germline lookup yields CDR1 MDHEN and CDR2 SYDVKM. Here the CDR3 reads CASSLRTGGLSYTF. CDR3 sequence (DNA): TGTGCCAGCAGTTTAAGGACAGGGGGCTTGAGCTACACCTTC.

The CDR3, as DNA: TGCAGCGTTGAAGATTGGGGGACTAGCAGCACCGGGGAGCTGTTTTTT. Translated: CSVEDWGTSSTGELFF. This chain links TRBV29-1 with TRBJ2-2; 9 bases fit TRBD2. With 0 bases clipped from V and 4 bases from J, the junction kept 6 bases outside the gene matches. CDR1 and CDR2 from the germline V gene are SQVTM and ANQGSEA. The CDR3 contains 16 residues.

J is TRBJ2-1 and V is TRBV6-2 or TRBV6-3, with 9 positions matching TRBD1. CDR3 size: 14 residues. V shed 6 bases and J 8 bases; nucleotides not matched to a gene: 8. Germline lookup yields CDR1 MNHEY and CDR2 SVGEGT. The CDR3 loop reads CASSSKGTGYEQFF. CDR3 nucleotide sequence: TGTGCCAGCAGCTCGAAAGGGACAGGGTATGAGCAGTTCTTC.

This sequence joins TRBV5-1 and TRBJ2-3; D might be TRBD2 (6 bases). V lost 4 bases, J lost 0 bases, and 9 bases lay in between. CDR3 size: 14 residues. CDR1 is SGHRS and CDR2 is YFSETQ in the germline V gene. The CDR3 DNA reads as TGCGCCAGCAGCCGGGACTCTAGCACAGATACGCAGTATTTT. Amino acids: CASSRDSSTDTQYF. Full variable domain (missing parts from reference TRBV5-1 and TRBJ2-3): KAGVTQTPRYLIKTRGQQVTLSCSPISGHRSVSWYQQTPGQGLQFLFEYFSETQRNKGNFPGRFSGRQFSNSRSEMNVSTLELGDSALYLCASSRDSSTDTQYFGPGTRLTVL.

This chain uses TRBV6-2 or TRBV6-3 with TRBJ1-5; 8 nucleotides align to TRBD1. V lost 7 bases, J lost 7 bases, and 15 bases stayed unmatched. The CDR3 contains 16 residues. Germline CDR1 reads MNHEY; CDR2 reads SVGEGT. The CDR3 DNA is TGTGCCAGCACCCCAGAAACGGACAGGGTGGGACAGCCCCAGCATTTT. This sequence encodes CASTPETDRVGQPQHF.

The J gene is TRBJ1-4, the V gene TRBV5-1, with a possible D match to TRBD1 (5 bases). This CDR3 has 15 amino acids. Trimming took off 0 bases at V and 2 bases at J, with 8 bases between the two ends. CDR1 is SGHRS, CDR2 YFSETQ, per germline. The CDR3 nucleotides are TGCGCCAGCAGCTTGGAGGGGTGGACTAATGAAAAACTGTTTTTT. Protein product: CASSLEGWTNEKLFF.

This chain links TRBV6-2 or TRBV6-3 with TRBJ2-1; 11 bases align to TRBD2. V was clipped by 6 bases and J by 1 base; unmatched bases: 8. Germline V gene lookup returns CDR1 MNHEY and CDR2 SVGEGT. This CDR3 spans 17 amino acids. The CDR3 bases are TGTGCCAGCAGCCAAATAGGGACTAGCGGTTCCTACAATGAGCAGTTCTTC. Translating it yields CASSQIGTSGSYNEQFF.

The rearrangement links TRBV6-5 to TRBJ2-7; no clear D. V was clipped by 7 bases and J by 0 bases, with 7 bases between them. The length of the CDR3 is 12 residues. CDR1 is MNHEY, CDR2 SVGAGI, per germline. The CDR3 sequence is CASMADSYEQYF. The CDR3 DNA is TGTGCCAGCATGGCAGACTCCTACGAGCAGTACTTC.

The rearrangement links TRBV4-3 to TRBJ1-5, with a possible D match to TRBD1 (5 bases). Trimming stripped 3 bases from V and 5 bases from J, with 14 bases between. Germline V gene lookup returns CDR1 LGHNA and CDR2 YSLEER. There are 15 residues in the CDR3. The CDR3 here is CASSQSQGSYQPQHF. The CDR3 nucleotides read TGCGCCAGCAGCCAGTCGCAGGGAAGCTATCAGCCCCAGCATTTT.

In its sample, this clone is medium-sized. This chain joins TRBV28 and TRBJ2-7; 8 bases are a match to TRBD1. This CDR3 comprises 14 residues. The germline V gene has CDR1 MDHEN and CDR2 SYDVKM. V shed 2 bases and J 4 bases; nucleotides not matched to a gene: 4. The CDR3 sequence: CASSLQGARYEQYF. The CDR3 DNA sequence: TGTGCCAGCAGTTTACAGGGGGCGCGGTACGAGCAGTACTTC.